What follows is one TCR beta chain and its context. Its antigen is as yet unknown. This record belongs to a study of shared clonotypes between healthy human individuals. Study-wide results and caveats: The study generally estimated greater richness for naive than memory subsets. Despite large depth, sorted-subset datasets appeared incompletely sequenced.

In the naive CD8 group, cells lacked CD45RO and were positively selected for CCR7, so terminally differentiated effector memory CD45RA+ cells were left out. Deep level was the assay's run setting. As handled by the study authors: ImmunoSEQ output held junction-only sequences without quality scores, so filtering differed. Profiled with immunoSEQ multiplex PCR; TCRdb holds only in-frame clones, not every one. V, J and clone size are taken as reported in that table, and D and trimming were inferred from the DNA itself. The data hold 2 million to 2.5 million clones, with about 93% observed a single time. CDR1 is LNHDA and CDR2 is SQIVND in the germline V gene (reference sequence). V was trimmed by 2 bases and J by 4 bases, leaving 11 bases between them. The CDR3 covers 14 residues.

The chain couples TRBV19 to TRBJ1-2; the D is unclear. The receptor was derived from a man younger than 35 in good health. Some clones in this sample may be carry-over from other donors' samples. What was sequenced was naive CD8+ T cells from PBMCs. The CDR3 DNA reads TGTGCCAGTAGTATACCCTCCTACAGCTATGGCTACACCTTC. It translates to CASSIPSYSYGYTF.